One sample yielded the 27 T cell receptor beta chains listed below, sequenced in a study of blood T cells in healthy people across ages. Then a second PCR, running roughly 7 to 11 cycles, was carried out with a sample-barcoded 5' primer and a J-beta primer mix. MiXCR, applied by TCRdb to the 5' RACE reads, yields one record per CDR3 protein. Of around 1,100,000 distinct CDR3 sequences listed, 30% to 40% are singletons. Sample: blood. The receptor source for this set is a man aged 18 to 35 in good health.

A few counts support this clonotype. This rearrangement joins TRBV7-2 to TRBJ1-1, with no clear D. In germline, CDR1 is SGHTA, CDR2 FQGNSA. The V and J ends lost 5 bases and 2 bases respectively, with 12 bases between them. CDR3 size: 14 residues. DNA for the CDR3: TGTGCCAGCAGCATTGGCCCTTCCAACACTGAAGCTTTCTTT. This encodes CASSIGPSNTEAFF.

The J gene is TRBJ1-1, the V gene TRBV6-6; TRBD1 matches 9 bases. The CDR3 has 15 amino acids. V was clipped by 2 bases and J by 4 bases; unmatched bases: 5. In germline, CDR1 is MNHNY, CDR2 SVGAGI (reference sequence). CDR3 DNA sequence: TGTGCCAGCAGTTACCCTAAGACAGGGGGCACTGAAGCTTTCTTT. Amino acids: CASSYPKTGGTEAFF.

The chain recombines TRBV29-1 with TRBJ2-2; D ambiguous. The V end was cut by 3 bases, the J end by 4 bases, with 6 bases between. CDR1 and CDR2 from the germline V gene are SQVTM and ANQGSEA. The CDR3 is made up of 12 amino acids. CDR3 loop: CSVEWLTGELFF. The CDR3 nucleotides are TGCAGCGTTGAGTGGCTCACCGGGGAGCTGTTTTTT.

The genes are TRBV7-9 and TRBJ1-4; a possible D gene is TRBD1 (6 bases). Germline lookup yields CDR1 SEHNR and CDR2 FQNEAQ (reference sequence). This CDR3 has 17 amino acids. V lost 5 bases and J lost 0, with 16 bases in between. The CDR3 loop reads CASSPAQGPPTNEKLFF. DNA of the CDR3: TGTGCCAGCAGCCCAGCGCAGGGGCCTCCAACTAATGAAAAACTGTTTTTT.

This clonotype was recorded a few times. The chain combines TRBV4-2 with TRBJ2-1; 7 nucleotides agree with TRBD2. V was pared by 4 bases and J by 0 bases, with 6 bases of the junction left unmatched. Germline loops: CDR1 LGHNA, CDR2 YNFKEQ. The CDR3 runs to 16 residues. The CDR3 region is CASSLGRGTSYNEQFF. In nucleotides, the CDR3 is TGTGCCAGCAGCCTCGGGCGGGGGACCTCCTACAATGAGCAGTTCTTC.

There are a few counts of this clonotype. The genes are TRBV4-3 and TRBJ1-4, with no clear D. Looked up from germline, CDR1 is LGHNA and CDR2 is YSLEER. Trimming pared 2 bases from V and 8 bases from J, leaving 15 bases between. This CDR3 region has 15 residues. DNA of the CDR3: TGCGCCAGCAGCCAACCCGTCGGGGTAGGGGAAAAACTGTTTTTT. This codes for CASSQPVGVGEKLFF.

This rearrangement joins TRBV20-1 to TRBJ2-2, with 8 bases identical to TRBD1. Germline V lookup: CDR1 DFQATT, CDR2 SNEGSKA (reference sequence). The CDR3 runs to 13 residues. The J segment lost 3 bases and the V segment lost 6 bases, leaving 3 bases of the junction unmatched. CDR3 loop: CSAGQGHTGELFF. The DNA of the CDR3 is TGCAGTGCCGGACAGGGCCACACCGGGGAGCTGTTTTTT.

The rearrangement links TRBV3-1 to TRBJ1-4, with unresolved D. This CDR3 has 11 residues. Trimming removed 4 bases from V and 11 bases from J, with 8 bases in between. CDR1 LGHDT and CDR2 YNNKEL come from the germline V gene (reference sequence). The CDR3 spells CASSPGWKLFF. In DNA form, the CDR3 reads TGTGCCAGCAGCCCGGGATGGAAACTGTTTTTT.

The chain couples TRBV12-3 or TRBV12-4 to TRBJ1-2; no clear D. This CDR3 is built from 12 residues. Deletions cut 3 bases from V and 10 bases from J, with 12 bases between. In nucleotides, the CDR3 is TGTGCCAGCAGTTTGTCAATAAGCGTCTACACCTTC. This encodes CASSLSISVYTF.

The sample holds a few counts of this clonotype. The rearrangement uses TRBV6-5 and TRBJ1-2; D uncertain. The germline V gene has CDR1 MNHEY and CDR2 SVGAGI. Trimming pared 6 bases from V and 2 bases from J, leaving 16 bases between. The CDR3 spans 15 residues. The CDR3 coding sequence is TGTGCCAGCAGGCCCCCCGGCACGGGGAACTATGGCTACACCTTC. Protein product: CASRPPGTGNYGYTF.

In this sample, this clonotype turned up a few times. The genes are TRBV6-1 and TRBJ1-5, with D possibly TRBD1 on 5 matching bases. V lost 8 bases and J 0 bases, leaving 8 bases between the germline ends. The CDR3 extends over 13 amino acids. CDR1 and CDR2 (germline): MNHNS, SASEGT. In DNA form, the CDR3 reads TGTGCCAGCTCGGACACTAGCAATCAGCCCCAGCATTTT. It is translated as CASSDTSNQPQHF.

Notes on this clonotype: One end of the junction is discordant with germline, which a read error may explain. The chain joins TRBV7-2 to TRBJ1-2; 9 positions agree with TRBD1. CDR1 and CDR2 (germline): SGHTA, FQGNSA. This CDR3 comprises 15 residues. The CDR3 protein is CASSQGGQGSYGYTF. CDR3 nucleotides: TGTGCCAGCAGCCAGGGAGGACAGGGGTCCTATGGCTACACCTTT.

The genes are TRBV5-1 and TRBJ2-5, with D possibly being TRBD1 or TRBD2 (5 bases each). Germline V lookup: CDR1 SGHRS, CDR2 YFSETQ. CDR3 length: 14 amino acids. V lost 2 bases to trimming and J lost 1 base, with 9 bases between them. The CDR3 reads CASSFAGSQETQYF. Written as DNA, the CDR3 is TGCGCCAGCAGCTTTGCAGGGAGCCAAGAGACCCAGTACTTC.

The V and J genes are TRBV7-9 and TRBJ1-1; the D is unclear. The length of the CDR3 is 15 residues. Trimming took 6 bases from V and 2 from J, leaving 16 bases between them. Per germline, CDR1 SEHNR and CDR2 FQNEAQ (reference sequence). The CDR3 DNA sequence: TGTGCCAGCAGTCCCCCCGCCAGGCCAAACACTGAAGCTTTCTTT. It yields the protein CASSPPARPNTEAFF.

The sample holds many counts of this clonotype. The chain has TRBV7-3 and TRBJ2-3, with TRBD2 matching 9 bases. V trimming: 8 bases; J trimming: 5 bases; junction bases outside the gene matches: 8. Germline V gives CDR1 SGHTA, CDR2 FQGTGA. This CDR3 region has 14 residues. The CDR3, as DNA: TGTGCCAGCTCGCCGGGACTAGCATTAGATACGCAGTATTTT. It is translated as CASSPGLALDTQYF.

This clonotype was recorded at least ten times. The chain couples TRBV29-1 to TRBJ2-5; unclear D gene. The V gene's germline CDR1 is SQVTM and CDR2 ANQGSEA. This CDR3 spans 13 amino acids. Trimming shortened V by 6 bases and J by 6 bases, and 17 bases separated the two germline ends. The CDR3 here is CSVPELDQKTQYF. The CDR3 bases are TGCAGCGTCCCCGAACTCGACCAGAAGACCCAGTACTTC.

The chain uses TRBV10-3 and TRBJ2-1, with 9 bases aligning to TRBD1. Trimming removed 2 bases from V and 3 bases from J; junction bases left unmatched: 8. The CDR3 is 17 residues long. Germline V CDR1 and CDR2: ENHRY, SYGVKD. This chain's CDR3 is CAISEPKGTGLYNEQFF. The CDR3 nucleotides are TGTGCCATCAGTGAGCCGAAGGGGACAGGGCTCTACAATGAGCAGTTCTTC.

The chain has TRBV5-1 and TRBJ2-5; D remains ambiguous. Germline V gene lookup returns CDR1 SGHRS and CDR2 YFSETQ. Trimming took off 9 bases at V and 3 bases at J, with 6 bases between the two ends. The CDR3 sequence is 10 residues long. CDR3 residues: CANDKETQYF. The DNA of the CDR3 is TGCGCCAACGATAAAGAGACCCAGTACTTC.

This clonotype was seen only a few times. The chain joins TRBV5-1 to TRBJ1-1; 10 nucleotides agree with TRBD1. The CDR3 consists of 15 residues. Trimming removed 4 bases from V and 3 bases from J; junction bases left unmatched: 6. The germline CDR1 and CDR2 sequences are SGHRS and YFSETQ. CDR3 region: CASSTGDRGHTEAFF. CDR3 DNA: TGCGCCAGCAGCACCGGGGACAGGGGTCACACTGAAGCTTTCTTT.

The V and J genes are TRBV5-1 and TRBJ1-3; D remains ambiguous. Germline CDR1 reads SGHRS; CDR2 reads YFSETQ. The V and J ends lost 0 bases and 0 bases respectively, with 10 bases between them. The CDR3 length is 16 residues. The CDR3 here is CASSLESALSGNTIYF. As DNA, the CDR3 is TGCGCCAGCAGCTTGGAAAGTGCCCTCTCTGGAAACACCATATATTTT.

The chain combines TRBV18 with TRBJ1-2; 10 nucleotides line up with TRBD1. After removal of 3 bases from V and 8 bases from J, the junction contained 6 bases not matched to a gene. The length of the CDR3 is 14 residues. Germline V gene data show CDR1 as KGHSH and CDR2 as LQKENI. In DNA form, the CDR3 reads TGTGCCAGCTCACCGGCGGGACAGGGGCGGGGCTACACCTTC. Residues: CASSPAGQGRGYTF.

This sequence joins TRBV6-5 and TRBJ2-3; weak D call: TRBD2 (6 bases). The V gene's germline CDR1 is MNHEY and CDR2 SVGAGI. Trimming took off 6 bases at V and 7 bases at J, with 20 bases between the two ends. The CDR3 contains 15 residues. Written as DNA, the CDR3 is TGTGCCAGCAGGGAGGGAACCTCCTCCCTTTATACGCAGTATTTT. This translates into CASREGTSSLYTQYF.

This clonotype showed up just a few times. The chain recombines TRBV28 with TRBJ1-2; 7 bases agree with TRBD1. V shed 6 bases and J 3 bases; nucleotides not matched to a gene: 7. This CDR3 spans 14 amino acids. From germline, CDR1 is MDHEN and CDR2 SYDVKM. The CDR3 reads CASSLRQGYYGYTF. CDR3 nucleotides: TGTGCCAGCAGCTTAAGACAGGGTTACTATGGCTACACCTTC.

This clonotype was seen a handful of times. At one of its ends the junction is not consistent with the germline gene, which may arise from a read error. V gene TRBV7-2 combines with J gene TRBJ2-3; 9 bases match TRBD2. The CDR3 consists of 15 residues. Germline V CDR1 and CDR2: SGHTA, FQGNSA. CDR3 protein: CASSLVGTSRDTQYF. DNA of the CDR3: TGTGCCAGCAGCTTAGTTGGGACTAGCAGAGATACGCAGTATTTT.

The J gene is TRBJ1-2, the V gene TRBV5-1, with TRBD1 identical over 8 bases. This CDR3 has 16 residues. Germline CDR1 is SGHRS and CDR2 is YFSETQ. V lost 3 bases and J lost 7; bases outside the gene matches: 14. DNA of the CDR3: TGCGCCAGCAGCTCACGAAGGGATGCAGGGGGCTTTGGCTACACCTTC. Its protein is CASSSRRDAGGFGYTF.

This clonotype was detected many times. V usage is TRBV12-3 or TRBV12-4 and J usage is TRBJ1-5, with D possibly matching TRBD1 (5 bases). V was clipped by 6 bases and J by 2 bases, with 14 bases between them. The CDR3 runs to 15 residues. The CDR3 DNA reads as TGTGCCAGCAGCTTGGGGGTATTGGGCAATCAGCCCCAGCATTTT. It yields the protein CASSLGVLGNQPQHF.

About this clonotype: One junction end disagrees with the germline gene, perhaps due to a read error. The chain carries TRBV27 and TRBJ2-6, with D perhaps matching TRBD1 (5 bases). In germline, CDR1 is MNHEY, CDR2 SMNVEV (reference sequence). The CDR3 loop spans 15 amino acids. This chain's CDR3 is CATRTRSSGTNVLTF. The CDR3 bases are TGTGCCACCAGGACAAGAAGCTCTGGGACCAACGTCCTGACTTTC.